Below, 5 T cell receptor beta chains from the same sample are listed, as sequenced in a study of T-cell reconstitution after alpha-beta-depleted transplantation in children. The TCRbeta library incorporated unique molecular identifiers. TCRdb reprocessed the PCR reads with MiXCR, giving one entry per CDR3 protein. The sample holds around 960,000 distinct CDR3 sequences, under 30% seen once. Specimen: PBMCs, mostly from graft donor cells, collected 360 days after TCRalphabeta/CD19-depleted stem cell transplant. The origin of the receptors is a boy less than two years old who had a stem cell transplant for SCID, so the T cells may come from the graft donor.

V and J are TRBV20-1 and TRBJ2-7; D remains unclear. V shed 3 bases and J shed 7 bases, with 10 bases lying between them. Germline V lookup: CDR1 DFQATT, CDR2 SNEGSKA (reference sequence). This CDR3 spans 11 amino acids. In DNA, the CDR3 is TGCAGTGCTAGTCTCCCAAGTGAGCAGTACTTC. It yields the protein CSASLPSEQYF.

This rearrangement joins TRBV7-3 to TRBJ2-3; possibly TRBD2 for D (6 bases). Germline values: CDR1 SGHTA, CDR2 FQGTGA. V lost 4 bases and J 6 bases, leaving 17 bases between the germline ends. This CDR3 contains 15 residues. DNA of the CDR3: TGTGCCAGCAGCTCCCTAACCGGGGGAGGTGATACGCAGTATTTT. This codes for CASSSLTGGGDTQYF.

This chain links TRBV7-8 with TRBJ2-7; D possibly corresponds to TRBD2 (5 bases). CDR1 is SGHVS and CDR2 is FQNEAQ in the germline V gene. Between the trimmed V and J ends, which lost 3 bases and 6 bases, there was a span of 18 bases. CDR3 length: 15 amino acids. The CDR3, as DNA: TGTGCCAGCAGCTTGGCCGGACTCCCCACTCTCGAGCAGTACTTC. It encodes CASSLAGLPTLEQYF.

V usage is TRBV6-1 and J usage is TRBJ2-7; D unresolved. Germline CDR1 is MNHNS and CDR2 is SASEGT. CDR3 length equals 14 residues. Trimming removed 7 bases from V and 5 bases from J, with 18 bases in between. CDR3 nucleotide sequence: TGTGCCAGCACCTCTCGGCCACCGTGGAACGAGCAGTACTTC. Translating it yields CASTSRPPWNEQYF.

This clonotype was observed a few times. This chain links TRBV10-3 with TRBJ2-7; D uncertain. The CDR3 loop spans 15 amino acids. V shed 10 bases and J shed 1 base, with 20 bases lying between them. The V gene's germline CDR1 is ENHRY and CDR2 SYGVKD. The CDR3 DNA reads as TGTGCCACCGGTTCAACTATTACCCAATCCTACGAGCAGTACTTC. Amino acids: CATGSTITQSYEQYF.